Listed below are T cell receptor beta chains from one sample, sequenced in a study of cytomegalovirus exposure and HLA in healthy donors. The repertoire was sequenced with immunoSEQ multiplex PCR; TCRdb's copy has only in-frame clones and lacks some. Of roughly 100,000 clones listed, 60% to 85% are singletons. The sequenced material came from PBMCs. Receptor source: a female donor in good health and CMV-seropositive. The CDR3 runs from the conserved cysteine through the conserved F or W. Fields, in order: D gene, V gene, clone size, J gene, CDR3 DNA, CDR3 protein. A D gene is named only where the DNA matches it firmly. For some rows the clone size is stated as once, few or many, or as a class when expanded; others skip it.

.,TRBV18,.,TRBJ2-3,TGTGCCAGCTCACCTGCCGGGACTGCGCTGAATACGCAGTATTTT,CASSPAGTALNTQYF
TRBD2,TRBV19,.,TRBJ2-2,TGTGCCAGTAGTATACAAGCGGGAGGGCGGCACACCGGGGAGCTGTTTTTT,CASSIQAGGRHTGELFF
.,TRBV6-6,.,TRBJ1-5,TGTGCCAGCAGTTACTTGGGGGGGCGCATTGATCAGCCCCAGCATTTT,CASSYLGGRIDQPQHF
.,TRBV28,.,TRBJ2-3,TGTGCCAGCAGTTTGGTACAGGGTACGCAGTATTTT,CASSLVQGTQYF
TRBD2,TRBV11-2,.,TRBJ2-2,TGTGCCAGCAGCTTAGTGGTCAGCGGGAGCTCAACCGGGGAGCTGTTTTTT,CASSLVVSGSSTGELFF
TRBD1,TRBV28,.,TRBJ2-7,TGTGCCAGCAGCCCGGGACAGGGTGTTGGCTACGAGCAGTACTTC,CASSPGQGVGYEQYF
.,TRBV30,few,TRBJ2-7,TGTGCCTGGAGTGCCCACACTGACTGGGACTCCAAGCAGTACTTC,CAWSAHTDWDSKQYF
.,TRBV4-1,.,TRBJ2-6,TGCGCCAGCAGCCAGAGAACCGGGGCCAACGTCCTGACTTTC,CASSQRTGANVLTF
.,TRBV2,.,TRBJ1-1,TGTGCCAGCAGTCTACAGGGAACCACTGAAGCTTTCTTT,CASSLQGTTEAFF
.,TRBV11-2,.,TRBJ2-7,TGTGCCAGCAGCACAAACAGGGCATCCCACGAGCAGTACTTC,CASSTNRASHEQYF
.,TRBV27,.,TRBJ2-2,TGTGCCAGCAGTTCTAGGGGGAACACCGGGGAGCTGTTTTTT,CASSSRGNTGELFF
TRBD2,TRBV5-5,once,TRBJ2-7,TGTGCCAGCAGCTTTACCGCGGGAGGTGGCGAGCAGTACTTC,CASSFTAGGGEQYF
TRBD1,TRBV27,.,TRBJ2-3,TGTGCCAGCAGTCAGCGGGACAGGGGGGCAGATACGCAGTATTTT,CASSQRDRGADTQYF
.,TRBV18,.,TRBJ2-5,TGTGCCAGCTCCCCCGGGACAATCCAAGAGACCCAGTACTTC,CASSPGTIQETQYF
.,TRBV30,.,TRBJ2-4,TGTGCCTGGAGTGTATCCTTCGGGGTCCTAGCCAAAAACATTCAGTACTTC,CAWSVSFGVLAKNIQYF
.,TRBV10-3,.,TRBJ1-1,TGTGCCCCCAGGTGGGGCAGGGCCACTGAAGCTTTCTTT,CAPRWGRATEAFF
TRBD1,TRBV5-8,once,TRBJ2-7,TGTGCCAGCAGCTTGGACAGGGGCCAAGAGCAGTACTTC,CASSLDRGQEQYF
TRBD1,TRBV5-1,.,TRBJ2-2,TGCGCCAGCAGCAACGACAGGGGGCAATTCACCGGGGAGCTGTTTTTT,CASSNDRGQFTGELFF
TRBD2,TRBV9,.,TRBJ2-5,TGTGCCAGCAGCGTAGACCCCAGCGGGAGAGAGACCCAGTACTTC,CASSVDPSGRETQYF
TRBD1,TRBV19,.,TRBJ1-1,TGTGCCAGTAGTCTCCAAACAGGGGGGAACACTGAAGCTTTCTTT,CASSLQTGGNTEAFF
TRBD1,TRBV5-1,.,TRBJ1-1,TGCGCCAGCAGCTCACGACAGGGGAGGAACACTGAAGCTTTCTTT,CASSSRQGRNTEAFF
TRBD1,TRBV25-1,.,TRBJ1-1,TGTGCCAGCAGTGAAGGGCGACAGGGAGTCACTGAAGCTTTCTTT,CASSEGRQGVTEAFF
TRBD2,TRBV29-1,.,TRBJ2-7,TGCAGCGTTGAAGATACTAGCGGGGGGCCTACGGAGCAGTACTTC,CSVEDTSGGPTEQYF
.,TRBV7-8,.,TRBJ1-2,TGTGCCAGCAGCTCATACAGAAAATCTAACTATGGCTACACCTTC,CASSSYRKSNYGYTF
.,TRBV7-2,few,TRBJ2-5,TGTGCCAGCAGCCCAGCGCGGGTTCGGGAGACCCAGTACTTC,CASSPARVRETQYF
.,TRBV19,.,TRBJ2-5,TGTGCCAGTAGTAACAGCAACCAAGAGACCCAGTACTTC,CASSNSNQETQYF
.,TRBV5-5,.,TRBJ2-5,TGTGCCAGCAGCCGAACAGGGAGTCAAGAGACCCAGTACTTC,CASSRTGSQETQYF
TRBD2,TRBV11-2,.,TRBJ2-5,TGTGCCAGCAGCTCAATAGCGGGGGGCAGGGAGACCCAGTACTTC,CASSSIAGGRETQYF
.,TRBV6-6,.,TRBJ2-4,TGTGCCAGCAGCCCTCGGACAGTAGCCAAAAACATTCAGTACTTC,CASSPRTVAKNIQYF
TRBD1,TRBV2,.,TRBJ1-2,TGTGCCAGCAGCCGGGACAGGGCTTATGGCTACACCTTC,CASSRDRAYGYTF
TRBD1,TRBV28,.,TRBJ1-5,TGTGCCAGCAGTTTCCCGGGACAGGGGATCAGTCAGCCCCAGCATTTT,CASSFPGQGISQPQHF
TRBD2,TRBV29-1,.,TRBJ2-1,TGCAGCGTTAGGGCTAGCGGGAGTCGGTATGAGCAGTTCTTC,CSVRASGSRYEQFF
.,TRBV19,.,TRBJ1-1,TGTGCCAGTAGTAAGTCAGAGACCAGGACTGAAGCTTTCTTT,CASSKSETRTEAFF
TRBD1,TRBV28,.,TRBJ1-5,TGTGCCAGCAGTCAGCAGGGGGGCCCTTATCAGCCCCAGCATTTT,CASSQQGGPYQPQHF
TRBD2,TRBV2,.,TRBJ2-3,TGTGCCAGCAGTCGTCTACTAGCGGCAAGCACAGATACGCAGTATTTT,CASSRLLAASTDTQYF
TRBD1,TRBV23-1,.,TRBJ2-1,TGCGCCAGCAGTCAATCGACAGGGAGAAATTACAATGAGCAGTTCTTC,CASSQSTGRNYNEQFF
.,TRBV27,.,TRBJ1-1,TGTGCCAGCAGTGAAAACACGGCGGTAGCTGAAGCTTTCTTT,CASSENTAVAEAFF
.,TRBV7-9,.,TRBJ1-5,TGTGCCAGCAGCCTCGTTCAGGGATGGAATCAGCCCCAGCATTTT,CASSLVQGWNQPQHF
TRBD1,TRBV5-1,.,TRBJ2-7,TGCGCCAGCAGCTTAGGACAGGCCGTGAGAGAGCAGTACTTC,CASSLGQAVREQYF
TRBD2,TRBV5-1,few,TRBJ2-7,TGCGCCAGCAGCTTGGGTAGCGGGAGGGGCGAGCAGTACTTC,CASSLGSGRGEQYF
.,TRBV11-2,.,TRBJ1-2,TGTGCCAGCAGCGTAGGACAGTTAGATGGCTACACCTTC,CASSVGQLDGYTF
.,TRBV28,.,TRBJ2-7,TGTGCCAGCGCGCGGGCGGGGTACGAGCAGTACTTC,CASARAGYEQYF
.,TRBV18,few,TRBJ2-3,TGTGCCAGCTCACCACGGTCACGGGGGTACACAGATACGCAGTATTTT,CASSPRSRGYTDTQYF